This T cell receptor (beta chain) was identified during a study of blood T cells in healthy people across ages. Across the study: Per two T cells, about one barcoded beta molecule was captured through template switching. Study-wide results and limits: Diversity figures based on one million T cells were deemed too low. Versus aged donors, long-lived donors had higher diversity and more naive CD4+ cells.

Together with a sample-barcoded 5' primer, a J-beta primer mix was included in a second PCR lasting about 6 to 12 cycles. MiXCR was run by TCRdb on the 5' RACE reads, yielding one entry per CDR3 protein. This table has 870,000 or so distinct CDR3 sequences, around 28% appearing once. Every sample yielded at least 6.5 million isolated PBMCs. This clonotype was observed at least ten times. Its antigen is unidentified. Germline trimming cut 6 bases from V and 2 bases from J; bases unmatched to any gene: 6. The germline V gene has CDR1 MNHEY and CDR2 SVGEGT. The CDR3 sequence is 15 residues long. This sequence joins TRBV6-2 or TRBV6-3 and TRBJ2-1; 8 bases map to TRBD1. This receptor was taken from a woman older than 75 in good health. Input material: blood. The CDR3 region is CASSSSRGPYNEQFF. The DNA of the CDR3 is TGTGCCAGCAGCTCTTCCAGGGGGCCCTACAATGAGCAGTTCTTC.